One and the same sample provided the 5 T cell receptor beta chains below, sequenced in a study of identical twins. TCRdb reanalysed the 5' RACE reads using MiXCR and keeps one entry per CDR3 protein. This sample has hundreds of thousands of distinct CDR3 sequences, with approximately 18% found just once. Another study also made use of these data, one on T cells expressing NK-cell markers.

The sample consisted of PBMCs. The receptors here all came from a woman aged 18 to 35 in good health.

This clonotype was observed a handful of times. V gene TRBV6-5 combines with J gene TRBJ2-3; TRBD2 matches 9 bases. This CDR3 has 15 residues. CDR1 and CDR2 from the germline V gene are MNHEY and SVGAGI. V gave up 4 bases and J gave up 4 bases; unmatched junction bases: 6. This CDR3 is CASSFIAGAADTQYF. CDR3 DNA sequence: TGTGCCAGCAGTTTCATAGCGGGAGCGGCAGATACGCAGTATTTT.

The sample holds a few counts of this clonotype. J is TRBJ2-3 and V is TRBV6-1; perhaps TRBD2 as D (6 bases). In germline, CDR1 is MNHNS, CDR2 SASEGT. The CDR3 has 15 amino acids. The V end lost 6 bases, the J end lost 6 bases, and 19 bases lay between the germline ends. The CDR3 region has the DNA TGTGCCAGCAGATCTCCTTCGAGTGGGGGGGATACGCAGTATTTT. This translates into CASRSPSSGGDTQYF.

The genes are TRBV6-2 or TRBV6-3 and TRBJ1-5; D gene ambiguous. V lost 2 bases to trimming and J lost 3 bases, with 8 bases between them. Germline-derived CDR1 and CDR2 are MNHEY and SVGEGT. The CDR3 consists of 14 residues. The CDR3 here is CASSYVQTNQPQHF. Here the CDR3 DNA reads TGTGCCAGCAGTTACGTACAGACCAATCAGCCCCAGCATTTT.

The rearrangement links TRBV20-1 to TRBJ1-1; D gene uncertain. Per germline, CDR1 DFQATT and CDR2 SNEGSKA (reference sequence). The CDR3 length is 15 residues. V was shortened by 4 bases and J by 1 base, with 16 bases between the two germline ends. CDR3 loop: CSATEATKGNTEAFF. The DNA for the CDR3 is TGCAGTGCTACGGAGGCCACTAAGGGGAACACTGAAGCTTTCTTT.

The V call is TRBV6-2 or TRBV6-3, the J call TRBJ1-2, with D possibly matching TRBD1 (5 bases). V dropped 2 bases and J dropped 4 bases, with 17 bases sitting between them. The CDR3 runs to 16 residues. Germline V gives CDR1 MNHEY, CDR2 SVGEGT. This CDR3 reads CASSYIQDPEGYGYTF. The CDR3 DNA reads as TGTGCCAGCAGTTACATACAGGATCCCGAGGGCTATGGCTACACCTTC.